This T cell receptor beta chain was recovered during a study of early T cells in non-severe SARS-CoV-2 infection. The study, taken as a whole, reports: In VDJdb matching, anti-spike CD8 responses were favored while private and CD4 specificities went missing.

This clonotype was counted at least ten times. Its specificity is not known. Individually, cDNA molecules had unique molecular identifiers attached to them. From the 5' RACE reads, TCRdb called clonotypes with MiXCR, one entry per CDR3 protein. Of about 40,000 distinct CDR3 sequences listed, roughly 5.7% are singletons. Germline CDR1 is LGHNA and CDR2 is YNFKEQ. The CDR3 length is 16 residues. The junction had 6 bases not matched to a gene; V was cut back by 0 bases and J by 5 bases. The V call is TRBV4-2, the J call TRBJ2-3; 9 nucleotides line up with TRBD2. Sequencing used whole blood, obtained at baseline. The sequence was obtained from an adult who was a healthcare worker with PCR-confirmed SARS-CoV-2 infection or an uninfected control (not recorded which). The CDR3 reads CASSQEGGRAGDTQYF. The CDR3, as DNA: TGTGCCAGCAGCCAAGAGGGCGGGAGGGCCGGAGATACGCAGTATTTT.